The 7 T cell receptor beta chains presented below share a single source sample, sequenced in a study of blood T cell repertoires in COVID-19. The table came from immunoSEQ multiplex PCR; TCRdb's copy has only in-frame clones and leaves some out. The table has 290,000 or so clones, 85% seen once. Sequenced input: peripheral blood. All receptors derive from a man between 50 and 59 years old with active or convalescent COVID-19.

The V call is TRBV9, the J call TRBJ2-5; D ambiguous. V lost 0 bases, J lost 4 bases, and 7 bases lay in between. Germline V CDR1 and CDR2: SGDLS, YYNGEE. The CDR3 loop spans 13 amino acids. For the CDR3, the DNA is TGTGCCAGCAGCGTAGAGGAGAGAGAGACCCAGTACTTC. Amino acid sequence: CASSVEERETQYF.

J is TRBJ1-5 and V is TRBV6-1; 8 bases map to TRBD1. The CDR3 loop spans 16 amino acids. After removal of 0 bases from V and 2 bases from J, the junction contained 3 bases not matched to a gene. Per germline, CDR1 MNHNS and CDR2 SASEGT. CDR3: CASSEARGRGNQPQHF. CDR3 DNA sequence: TGTGCCAGCAGTGAAGCCAGGGGGCGAGGCAATCAGCCCCAGCATTTT.

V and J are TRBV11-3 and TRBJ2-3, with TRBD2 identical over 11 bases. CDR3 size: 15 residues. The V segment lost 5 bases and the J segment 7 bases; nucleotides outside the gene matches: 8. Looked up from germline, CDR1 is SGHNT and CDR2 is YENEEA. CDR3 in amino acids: CASSLTSGDRHTQYF. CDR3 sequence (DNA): TGTGCCAGCAGCCTGACTAGCGGGGATAGGCATACGCAGTATTTT.

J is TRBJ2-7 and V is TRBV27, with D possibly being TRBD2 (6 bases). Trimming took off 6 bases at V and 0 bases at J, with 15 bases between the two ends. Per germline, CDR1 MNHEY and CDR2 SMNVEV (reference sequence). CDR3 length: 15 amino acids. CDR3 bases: TGTGCCAGCAGCGCCCGGTGGGGGGTCTCCTACGAGCAGTACTTC. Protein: CASSARWGVSYEQYF.

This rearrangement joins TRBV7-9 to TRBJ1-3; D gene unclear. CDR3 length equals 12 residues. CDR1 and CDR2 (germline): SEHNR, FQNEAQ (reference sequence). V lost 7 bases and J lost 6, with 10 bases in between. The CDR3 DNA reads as TGTGCCAGCACTAAGCGCGCAAACACCATATATTTT. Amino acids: CASTKRANTIYF.

The DNA for the CDR3 is TGTGCCAGCAGCTTAGAGGGCTATCATAACTCCTACAATGAGCAGTTCTTC. Protein product: CASSLEGYHNSYNEQFF. The V and J genes are TRBV11-2 and TRBJ2-1, with no clear D. In germline, CDR1 is SGHAT, CDR2 FQNNGV. V gave up 0 bases and J gave up 0 bases, with 12 bases separating them. The CDR3 consists of 17 residues.

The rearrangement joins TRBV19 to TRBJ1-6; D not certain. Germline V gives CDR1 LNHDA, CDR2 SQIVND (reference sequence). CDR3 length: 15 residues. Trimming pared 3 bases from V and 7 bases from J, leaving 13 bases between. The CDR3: CASSIFREPNSPLHF. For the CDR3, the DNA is TGTGCCAGTAGTATCTTCCGGGAACCCAATTCACCCCTCCACTTT.